This is a list of T cell receptor beta chains from one sample in a study of blood T cell repertoires in COVID-19. Profiled with immunoSEQ multiplex PCR; TCRdb holds only in-frame clones, not every one. The repertoire holds some 340,000 clones, around four fifths seen once, with around 3% in the top ten. The sample comprised peripheral blood. The receptors stem from a man aged 30 to 45 with active or convalescent COVID-19. CDR3s include the opening cysteine and the closing phenylalanine or tryptophan. Each record gives: CDR3 length, J gene, clone size, V gene, D gene, CDR3 protein, CDR3 DNA. D genes are given only for firm matches. For some rows the clone size is stated as once, few or many, or as a class when expanded; others skip it.

>14|TRBJ2-6|NA|TRBV5-1|NA
CASSRGLRAHVLTF
TGCGCCAGCAGCAGGGGACTGCGAGCGCACGTCCTGACTTTC
>15|TRBJ2-6|NA|TRBV7-6|NA
CASSPQVSGANVLTF
TGTGCCAGCAGCCCACAGGTCTCTGGGGCCAACGTCCTGACTTTC
>13|TRBJ1-5|NA|TRBV29-1|NA
CSVGQVPNQPQHF
TGCAGCGTTGGACAGGTGCCCAATCAGCCCCAGCATTTT
>13|TRBJ1-5|NA|TRBV11-2|NA
CASSLGSNQPQHF
TGTGCCAGCAGCTTGGGCAGCAATCAGCCCCAGCATTTT
>13|TRBJ1-5|NA|TRBV29-1|TRBD1
CSVGDRGGQPQHF
TGCAGCGTTGGGGACAGGGGTGGGCAGCCCCAGCATTTT
>14|TRBJ2-7|NA|TRBV6-6|NA
CASSNGNRVYEQYF
TGTGCCAGCAGTAACGGGAACAGGGTTTACGAGCAGTACTTC
>14|TRBJ2-3|NA|TRBV11-3|NA
CASSSELGADTQYF
TGTGCCAGCAGCTCAGAGCTGGGAGCAGATACGCAGTATTTT
>13|TRBJ1-1|NA|TRBV6-5|NA
CASSYSRLTEAFF
TGTGCCAGCAGTTACTCGAGGCTCACTGAAGCTTTCTTT
>14|TRBJ2-7|NA|TRBV28|NA
CASSLGGSSYEQYF
TGTGCCAGCAGTTTAGGTGGGAGCTCCTACGAGCAGTACTTC
>15|TRBJ2-7|NA|TRBV6-2/TRBV6-3|TRBD1
CASSHRQGLSYEQYF
TGTGCCAGCAGTCATAGACAGGGCCTCTCCTACGAGCAGTACTTC
>14|TRBJ1-2|NA|TRBV7-8|TRBD1
CASGKDRGVYGYTF
TGTGCCAGCGGAAAGGACAGGGGCGTCTATGGCTACACCTTC
>15|TRBJ1-2|few|TRBV7-9|TRBD1
CASSLAAGTVDGYTF
TGTGCCAGCAGCTTAGCTGCCGGGACAGTCGATGGCTACACCTTC
>16|TRBJ2-2|few|TRBV5-1|TRBD1
CASSRGTGVNTGELFF
TGCGCCAGCAGCCGTGGGACAGGGGTCAACACCGGGGAGCTGTTTTTT
>14|TRBJ2-1|NA|TRBV28|TRBD2
CASAKVLAGNEQFF
TGTGCCAGCGCTAAGGTACTAGCGGGGAATGAGCAGTTCTTC
>18|TRBJ2-2|NA|TRBV12-5|TRBD1
CASGLVQRDRDVTGELFF
TGTGCTAGTGGTTTGGTACAAAGGGACAGGGATGTAACCGGGGAGCTGTTTTTT
>13|TRBJ2-1|once|TRBV5-1|NA
CASSLGSRAHWFF
TGCGCCAGCAGCTTGGGCTCCCGAGCCCATTGGTTCTTC
>12|TRBJ2-5|NA|TRBV7-2|NA
CASSQAGETQYF
TGTGCCAGCAGCCAGGCTGGAGAGACCCAGTACTTC
>14|TRBJ2-7|few|TRBV7-2|NA
CASSLSQGPYEQYF
TGTGCCAGCAGCTTAAGCCAGGGGCCCTACGAGCAGTACTTC
>13|TRBJ1-1|NA|TRBV19|NA
CASRTSVATEAFF
TGTGCCAGTAGGACATCAGTGGCCACTGAAGCTTTCTTT
>14|TRBJ2-1|NA|TRBV29-1|TRBD2
CSVDRSGVSNEQFF
TGCAGCGTCGACCGGAGCGGGGTTTCCAATGAGCAGTTCTTC
>18|TRBJ2-3|NA|TRBV7-9|TRBD2
CASRRGLAGEPRTDTQYF
TGTGCCAGCAGGAGAGGGCTAGCGGGGGAACCCCGCACAGATACGCAGTATTTT
>18|TRBJ2-7|NA|TRBV29-1|TRBD2
CSVDGPDGLAGDSYEQYF
TGCAGCGTTGACGGGCCGGACGGACTAGCCGGGGACTCCTACGAGCAGTACTTC
>11|TRBJ2-5|NA|TRBV4-1|NA
CASSQRETQYF
TGCGCCAGCAGCCAACGGGAGACCCAGTACTTC
>16|TRBJ1-1|NA|TRBV7-2|NA
CASSLSGVAFVAEAFF
TGTGCCAGCAGCTTATCAGGGGTGGCCTTCGTCGCTGAAGCTTTCTTT
>17|TRBJ2-1|NA|TRBV24-1|TRBD1
CATSDQSGTGGYNEQFF
TGTGCCACCAGTGACCAATCCGGGACAGGGGGCTACAATGAGCAGTTCTTC
>16|TRBJ2-2|NA|TRBV4-1|TRBD1
CASSPRTGGRAGELFF
TGCGCCAGCAGCCCTAGGACAGGGGGGAGAGCCGGGGAGCTGTTTTTT
>13|TRBJ1-1|NA|TRBV9|NA
CASSPYRGTEAFF
TGTGCCAGCAGCCCCTACCGGGGCACTGAAGCTTTCTTT
>18|TRBJ2-7|NA|TRBV2|TRBD2
CASSDEGLAGVMAYEQYF
TGTGCCAGCAGTGATGAGGGACTAGCGGGAGTCATGGCCTACGAGCAGTACTTC
>13|TRBJ1-5|NA|TRBV27|TRBD1
CASSKGAGQPQHF
TGTGCCAGCAGTAAGGGGGCCGGTCAGCCCCAGCATTTT
>16|TRBJ1-1|few|TRBV30|TRBD1
CAWNLRGTGGPRVAFF
TGTGCCTGGAATCTAAGGGGGACAGGGGGTCCCCGGGTAGCTTTCTTT
>15|TRBJ2-7|NA|TRBV28|TRBD2
CASSLGGRAPYEQYF
TGTGCCAGCAGTTTGGGCGGGAGGGCCCCCTACGAGCAGTACTTC
>11|TRBJ2-1|NA|TRBV20-1|NA
CSARRTGEQFF
TGCAGTGCTCGGAGGACGGGGGAGCAGTTCTTC
>15|TRBJ1-1|NA|TRBV19|NA
CASSIVAVVDTEAFF
TGTGCCAGTAGTATAGTTGCAGTGGTGGACACTGAAGCTTTCTTT
>14|TRBJ2-2|NA|TRBV4-3|NA
CASSQASRGGELFF
TGCGCCAGCAGCCAAGCTAGCAGGGGCGGGGAGCTGTTTTTT
>14|TRBJ1-4|NA|TRBV9|NA
CASSVGPNNEKLFF
TGTGCCAGCAGCGTAGGGCCGAATAATGAAAAACTGTTTTTT
>13|TRBJ2-2|NA|TRBV12-3/TRBV12-4|NA
CASSLAPGGELFF
TGTGCCAGCAGTTTAGCGCCAGGCGGGGAGCTGTTTTTT
>14|TRBJ2-7|NA|TRBV7-6|TRBD2
CASSEGLVGLEQYF
TGTGCCAGCAGCGAAGGACTAGTGGGTCTCGAGCAGTACTTC
>15|TRBJ2-7|NA|TRBV6-6|TRBD1
CASTTGGQGDGEQYF
TGTGCCAGCACGACCGGGGGACAGGGGGATGGCGAGCAGTACTTC
>12|TRBJ1-1|NA|TRBV30|NA
CAWSVTGVLAFF
TGTGCCTGGAGTGTAACGGGGGTACTAGCTTTCTTT
>15|TRBJ1-3|NA|TRBV7-2|NA
CASSLDPALGETIYF
TGTGCCAGCAGCTTAGACCCGGCTCTCGGGGAAACCATATATTTT
>15|TRBJ1-3|NA|TRBV6-5|NA
CASSYSTGVGNTIYF
TGTGCCAGCAGTTACTCCACCGGGGTTGGAAACACCATATATTTT
>14|TRBJ2-5|NA|TRBV7-6|NA
CASSSDPGGETQYF
TGTGCCAGCAGCTCCGACCCGGGTGGGGAGACCCAGTACTTC
>13|TRBJ2-5|NA|TRBV28|NA
CASSSGLQETQYF
TGTGCCAGCAGTTCTGGACTGCAAGAGACCCAGTACTTC
>14|TRBJ2-7|NA|TRBV7-9|TRBD1
CASTPRDRVYEQYF
TGTGCCAGCACCCCCCGGGACAGGGTGTACGAGCAGTACTTC
>16|TRBJ1-1|NA|TRBV7-3|NA
CASSLVPRSRNTEAFF
TGTGCCAGCAGCTTAGTTCCCCGGTCTAGGAACACTGAAGCTTTCTTT
>17|TRBJ2-7|NA|TRBV7-9|TRBD1
CASSRTTPGTGGYEQYF
TGTGCCAGCAGCCGAACAACCCCCGGGACAGGGGGCTACGAGCAGTACTTC
>15|TRBJ2-1|once|TRBV28|TRBD2
CASSYGTSGTNEQFF
TGTGCCAGCAGTTACGGGACTAGCGGGACCAATGAGCAGTTCTTC
>16|TRBJ2-1|NA|TRBV7-9|NA
CASTTPALGPDNEQFF
TGTGCCAGCACGACCCCGGCCCTGGGCCCGGACAATGAGCAGTTCTTC
>15|TRBJ1-2|NA|TRBV28|TRBD1
CASSFRQGTYYGYTF
TGTGCCAGCAGTTTCCGACAGGGGACGTATTATGGCTACACCTTC
>15|TRBJ1-1|NA|TRBV4-1|NA
CASSQPPAGRTEAFF
TGCGCCAGCAGCCAACCCCCGGCAGGGCGAACTGAAGCTTTCTTT
>14|TRBJ1-4|NA|TRBV30|NA
CAWSARGMNEKLFF
TGTGCCTGGAGTGCCAGGGGTATGAATGAAAAACTGTTTTTT
>15|TRBJ2-5|NA|TRBV3-1/TRBV3-2|NA
CASSPVSGIQETQYF
TGTGCCAGCAGCCCCGTCTCCGGGATCCAAGAGACCCAGTACTTC
>13|TRBJ1-2|NA|TRBV4-2|TRBD1
CASSRGTGDGYTF
TGTGCCAGCAGCCGAGGGACAGGGGATGGCTACACCTTC
>15|TRBJ2-2|NA|TRBV2|TRBD2
CASSGASGYPAKLFF
TGTGCCAGCAGTGGGGCTAGCGGGTACCCGGCAAAGCTGTTTTTT
>16|TRBJ2-3|NA|TRBV7-8|TRBD2
CASSARGAGVTDTQYF
TGTGCCAGCAGCGCCCGGGGAGCGGGGGTCACAGATACGCAGTATTTT